This T cell receptor beta chain was sequenced during a study of early T cells in non-severe SARS-CoV-2 infection. Each single cDNA molecule received a unique molecular identifier. MiXCR, applied by TCRdb to the 5' RACE reads, yields one record per CDR3 protein. The sample has some 48,000 distinct CDR3 sequences, about 4% seen once. This clonotype was found many times. The CDR3 extends over 15 amino acids. The V gene end was trimmed by 3 bases and the J gene end by 3 bases; junction bases not matched to a gene: 5. CDR1 is DFQATT and CDR2 is SNEGSKA in the germline V gene (reference sequence). The J gene is TRBJ2-1, the V gene TRBV20-1, with TRBD2 matching over 10 bases. The sequence came from an adult who was a healthcare worker with PCR-confirmed SARS-CoV-2 infection or an uninfected control (not recorded which). The sample was whole blood. CDR3 residues: CSASIRTSGYNEQFF. The CDR3 DNA is TGCAGTGCTAGTATTCGGACTAGCGGCTACAATGAGCAGTTCTTC.